This is a list of T cell receptor beta chains from one sample in a study of T cell responses to AZD1222 COVID-19 vaccine. TCRdb's table, derived via immunoSEQ multiplex PCR, lists solely in-frame clones and lacks some. The sample has 150,000 to 200,000 clones; more than 90% are singletons. The starting material was peripheral blood, obtained 28 days after the second dose of the MenACWY control vaccine. Every receptor here comes from an adult who received the MenACWY meningococcal vaccine as a control. CDR3s include the opening cysteine and the closing phenylalanine or tryptophan. The D gene is left open where the match is weak. Part of the rows lack a size; the others show once, few, many or a class for expanded clones.

V gene,clone size,D gene,J gene,CDR3 DNA,CDR3 protein
TRBV9,.,.,TRBJ2-1,TGTGCCAGCAGCCCCAGGGACTCCTACACGGAGCAGTTCTTC,CASSPRDSYTEQFF
TRBV7-6,.,TRBD2,TRBJ2-2,TGTGCCAGCAGCACCACTAGCGGGAGAAACACCGGGGAGCTGTTTTTT,CASSTTSGRNTGELFF
TRBV4-1,.,.,TRBJ2-1,TGCGCCACGACGGCAGGGGCTAATGAGCAGTTCTTC,CATTAGANEQFF
TRBV18,.,.,TRBJ2-1,TGTGCCAGCTCACCTTCGGCTGGGAATCTCGGGGAGCAGTTCTTC,CASSPSAGNLGEQFF
TRBV2,.,TRBD1,TRBJ1-5,TGTGCCAGCAGCAACACCCTGGAGGACAGGGGCGATTCTAGCAATCAGCCCCAGCATTTT,CASSNTLEDRGDSSNQPQHF
TRBV27,once,TRBD2,TRBJ2-1,TGTGCCAGCAGCGCCGGGACTAGCGGTTACAATGAGCAGTTCTTC,CASSAGTSGYNEQFF
TRBV5-6,.,.,TRBJ2-2,TGTGCCAGCAGCTTGCCCGGAAACACCGGGGAGCTGTTTTTT,CASSLPGNTGELFF
TRBV11-2,.,.,TRBJ2-2,TGTGCCAGCAGCTTAGAGTTCCGGCAAGTCGGGGAGCTGTTTTTT,CASSLEFRQVGELFF
TRBV7-2,.,.,TRBJ1-5,TGTGCCAGCAGCTCCGGGATAGGGGTCTCGGGGCCCCAGCATTTT,CASSSGIGVSGPQHF
TRBV24-1,.,TRBD2,TRBJ2-5,TGTGCCACCAGTGATGGACTAGCGCAAGAGACCCAGTACTTC,CATSDGLAQETQYF
TRBV13,.,.,TRBJ1-1,TGTGCCAGCAGCTTCGGGGTGGGGAGCACTGAAGCTTTCTTT,CASSFGVGSTEAFF
TRBV5-5,.,.,TRBJ2-3,TGTGCCAGCAGCTTTGTCAGGGGCACAGATACGCAGTATTTT,CASSFVRGTDTQYF
TRBV7-2,once,TRBD2,TRBJ2-7,TGTGCCAGCAGCTTAGTTAGCGGGACTGGCGAGCAGTACTTC,CASSLVSGTGEQYF
TRBV6-5,once,TRBD1,TRBJ1-1,TGTGCCAGCAGGGACAGGGGGCGCGAGAACACTGAAGCTTTCTTT,CASRDRGRENTEAFF
TRBV5-1,.,.,TRBJ2-7,TGCGCCAGCAGCTTGTCCGTCGGGACCCGCCACGGCGAGCAGTACTTC,CASSLSVGTRHGEQYF
TRBV7-3,.,.,TRBJ1-4,TGTGCCAGCAGCTTACTGCCGGGGGCGGATGAAAAACTGTTTTTT,CASSLLPGADEKLFF
TRBV19,.,TRBD2,TRBJ2-2,TGTGCCAGTACGTCTAGCGGGAGGGCTGACACCGGGGAGCTGTTTTTT,CASTSSGRADTGELFF
TRBV7-9,.,.,TRBJ2-7,TGTGCCAGCAGCTTAGTATGGATACCCTACGAGCAGTACTTC,CASSLVWIPYEQYF
TRBV28,.,.,TRBJ1-6,TGTGCCAGCAGTCCAGTTCGAGGGTCCTATAATTCACCCCTCCACTTT,CASSPVRGSYNSPLHF
TRBV1,.,.,TRBJ1-5,TGCACCAGCAGCCAAAGCAGTAGCAATCAGCCCCAGCATTTT,CTSSQSSSNQPQHF
TRBV19,.,.,TRBJ1-3,TGTGCCAGTAGTATGGGGTTTGGACGATACTCTGGAAACACCATATATTTT,CASSMGFGRYSGNTIYF
TRBV12-5,.,.,TRBJ2-7,TGTGCTAGTGGTTTGTCGGCCGGGATGGGCTACGAGCAGTACTTC,CASGLSAGMGYEQYF
TRBV11-3,.,.,TRBJ2-1,TGTGCCAGCAGCTCTAAAAGCTCCTACAATGAGCAGTTCTTC,CASSSKSSYNEQFF
TRBV11-1,.,TRBD2,TRBJ2-3,TGTGCCAGCAGTAGGACTAGCGGAAGGACGGTGGATACGCAGTATTTT,CASSRTSGRTVDTQYF
TRBV18,.,.,TRBJ1-3,TGTGCCAGCTCACCTTTGGAGGGCCTTGGAAACACCATATATTTT,CASSPLEGLGNTIYF
TRBV27,.,.,TRBJ2-7,TGTGCCAGCAGTTTGGGACTCCGTTACGAGCAGTACTTC,CASSLGLRYEQYF
TRBV9,.,.,TRBJ2-2,TGTGCCAGCAGCGTTCAGGGGTCTCGTTCCGGGGAGCTGTTTTTT,CASSVQGSRSGELFF
TRBV28,once,.,TRBJ1-1,TGTGCCAGCCGGGGATCCTCGGAGGACACTGAAGCTTTCTTT,CASRGSSEDTEAFF
TRBV6-4,.,TRBD2,TRBJ2-1,TGTGCCAGCAGTCAGACTAGCGGCTTTGTGAATGAGCAGTTCTTC,CASSQTSGFVNEQFF
TRBV11-2,.,.,TRBJ2-5,TGTGCCAGCAGCTTATCGGCTAGCTCTGGGACCCAGTACTTC,CASSLSASSGTQYF
TRBV5-1,.,.,TRBJ1-5,TGCGCCAGCAGCTTGGGTTGGCCCCAGGCGCGTAATCAGCCCCAGCATTTT,CASSLGWPQARNQPQHF
TRBV3-1/TRBV3-2,.,.,TRBJ2-1,TGTGCCAGCAGTTCTCCCCGGGCCAATGAGCAGTTCTTC,CASSSPRANEQFF
TRBV7-3,once,.,TRBJ2-2,TGTGCCAGCAGCCCAAGACTGACCACGAACACCGGGGAGCTGTTTTTT,CASSPRLTTNTGELFF
TRBV7-3,.,.,TRBJ1-1,TGTGCCAGCAGCTTAACGGGTGGGGGAAAGCTGAACACTGAAGCTTTCTTT,CASSLTGGGKLNTEAFF
TRBV21-1,once,.,TRBJ1-1,TGTGCCAGCAGCAAAGGACAGGGAGGTACTGAAGCTTTCTTT,CASSKGQGGTEAFF
TRBV11-2,.,.,TRBJ2-6,TGTGCCAGCAGCTTAGTGAGAGGGAGCTCTGGGGCCAACGTCCTGACTTTC,CASSLVRGSSGANVLTF
TRBV7-2,.,.,TRBJ1-6,TGTGCCAGCAGCCCCATCGGGTCACCCCTCCACTTT,CASSPIGSPLHF
TRBV12-3/TRBV12-4,.,.,TRBJ1-1,TGTGCCAGCAGTCCTAACACTGAAGCTTTCTTT,CASSPNTEAFF
TRBV30,.,TRBD1,TRBJ1-5,TGTGCCTGGGGACAGGGGCATCAGCCCCAGCATTTT,CAWGQGHQPQHF
TRBV5-4,.,.,TRBJ1-6,TGTGCCAGCAGCTTGAAACAGGGCGGGAATTCACCCCTCCACTTT,CASSLKQGGNSPLHF
TRBV30,.,.,TRBJ2-7,TGTGCCTGGCGAGTAGGCGGCTCCTACGAGCAGTACTTC,CAWRVGGSYEQYF
TRBV10-3,.,.,TRBJ1-2,TGTGCCATCAGTGAGTCAGACAGGCACTATGGCTACACCTTC,CAISESDRHYGYTF
TRBV9,.,.,TRBJ2-2,TGTGCCAGCTCGCCGGGGGCCTACACCGGGGAGCTGTTTTTT,CASSPGAYTGELFF
TRBV3-1/TRBV3-2,.,.,TRBJ1-1,TGTGCCAGCAGCCAGTACGCGGGGGCGTACACTGAAGCTTTCTTT,CASSQYAGAYTEAFF
TRBV20-1,once,TRBD1,TRBJ1-2,TGTTCTACAGGGGGCCACGGCTACACCTTC,CSTGGHGYTF
TRBV5-6,.,.,TRBJ1-4,TGTGCCAGCAGCTCCTACATTCTCGGGGGCGAAAAACTGTTTTTT,CASSSYILGGEKLFF
TRBV7-9,.,TRBD1,TRBJ1-1,TGTGCCAGCGGACAGTCCGGGACAGTGAACACTGAAGCTTTCTTT,CASGQSGTVNTEAFF
TRBV28,.,.,TRBJ2-2,TGTGCCAGCAGCTTTCGCCTTCTCGGGACCGGGGAGCTGTTTTTT,CASSFRLLGTGELFF
TRBV5-1,.,.,TRBJ1-3,TGCGCCAGCAGCCCCGGAGGGAACTCTGGAAACACCATATATTTT,CASSPGGNSGNTIYF
TRBV9,.,TRBD2,TRBJ2-1,TGTGCCAGCAGCCCCAGCGGGAGGGTGACTGAGCAGTTCTTC,CASSPSGRVTEQFF
TRBV5-5,.,.,TRBJ1-2,TGTGCCAGCACCTTCCAGGACTTCCTTTATGGCTACACCTTC,CASTFQDFLYGYTF
TRBV28,.,.,TRBJ1-2,TGTGCCAGCAGTTTATCAGGGGCGGGTGGCTACACCTTC,CASSLSGAGGYTF
TRBV12-5,.,.,TRBJ2-2,TGTGCTAGTGGCCGGGGACTGGTGAACACCGGGGAGCTGTTTTTT,CASGRGLVNTGELFF
TRBV2,.,TRBD1,TRBJ1-6,TGTGCCAGCAGCCCGACAGGGAATGGTTACAATTCACCCCTCCACTTT,CASSPTGNGYNSPLHF
TRBV9,.,.,TRBJ2-3,TGTGCCAGCAGCGTGACCCCTTACGATACGCAGTATTTT,CASSVTPYDTQYF
TRBV5-1,.,TRBD2,TRBJ2-1,TGCGCCAGCAGCTTTGGCCTAGCGGGAGACAATGAGCAGTTCTTC,CASSFGLAGDNEQFF
TRBV19,.,TRBD2,TRBJ2-1,TGTGCCAGTACCTTTGGACTAGCGCAGAATGAGCAGTTCTTC,CASTFGLAQNEQFF
TRBV19,.,.,TRBJ1-3,TGTGCCAGTAGTATGAGAGCATCTGGAAACACCATATATTTT,CASSMRASGNTIYF
TRBV6-5,.,.,TRBJ2-2,TGTGCCAGCAGACCTGAGGGTTGGACCGGGGAGCTGTTTTTT,CASRPEGWTGELFF
TRBV30,.,.,TRBJ1-2,TGTGCCGTCGGGGGGGATATCTACCCTCATGGCTACACCTTC,CAVGGDIYPHGYTF